The present T cell receptor (beta chain) was sequenced within a study of vaccination and CD4 T cells after COVID-19. Study summary: The cells in question were stimulated using overlapping spike peptides derived from SARS-CoV-2, HCoV-NL63, HCoV-OC43 and HCoV-229E.

An Oncomine TCR Beta short-read assay was used to sequence the DNA from cultured CD4+ T cells. TCRdb reanalysed the PCR reads using MiXCR and keeps one entry per CDR3 protein. Seen here are about 10,000 distinct CDR3 sequences, approximately 20% observed once, and the top ten hold roughly an eighth. CDR3 size: 17 residues. V was shortened by 6 bases and J by 0 bases, with 21 bases between the two germline ends. Germline V gives CDR1 SGHAT, CDR2 FQNNGV. Treatment described: roughly 11-day PBMC culture with coronavirus spike peptide pools or control peptides (ViraFEST assay). Following expansion of antigen-specific T cells with peptide pools, ViraFEST then sequenced TCRs. This clonotype came up a few times. Its antigen is undetermined. Broader study findings: The authors studied relatively few convalescent patients and analyzed no early post-infection timepoints.

Sequencing was performed on CD4+ T cells from blood, cultured in vitro, taken after SARS-CoV-2 vaccination. The TCR was taken from a human donor who had recovered from COVID-19. The chain uses TRBV11-2 and TRBJ2-7, with D possibly matching TRBD1 (6 bases). CDR3 protein: CASRPLHRTGYSYEQYF. The CDR3 region has the DNA TGTGCCAGCAGACCACTCCATCGAACAGGGTACTCCTACGAGCAGTACTTC.